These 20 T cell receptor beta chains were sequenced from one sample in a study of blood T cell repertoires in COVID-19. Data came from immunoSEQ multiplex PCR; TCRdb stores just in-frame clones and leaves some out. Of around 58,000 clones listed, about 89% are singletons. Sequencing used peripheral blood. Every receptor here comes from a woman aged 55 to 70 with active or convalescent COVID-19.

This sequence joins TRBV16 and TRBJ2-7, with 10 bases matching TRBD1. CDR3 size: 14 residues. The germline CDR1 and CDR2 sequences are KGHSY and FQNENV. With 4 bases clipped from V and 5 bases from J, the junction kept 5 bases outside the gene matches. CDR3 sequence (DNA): TGTGCCAGCAGCCGAAACGGACAGGGGGACGAGCAGTACTTC. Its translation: CASSRNGQGDEQYF.

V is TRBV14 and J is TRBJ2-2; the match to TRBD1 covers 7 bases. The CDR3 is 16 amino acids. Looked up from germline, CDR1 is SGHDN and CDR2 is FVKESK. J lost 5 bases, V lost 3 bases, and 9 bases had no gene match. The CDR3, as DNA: TGTGCCAGCAGCCACGATAAGGGGGCGCGGACCGGGGAGCTGTTTTTT. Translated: CASSHDKGARTGELFF.

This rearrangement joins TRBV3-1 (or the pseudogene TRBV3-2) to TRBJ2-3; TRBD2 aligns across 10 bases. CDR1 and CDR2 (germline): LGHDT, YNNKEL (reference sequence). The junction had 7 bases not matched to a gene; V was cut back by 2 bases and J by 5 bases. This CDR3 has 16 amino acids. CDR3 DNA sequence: TGTGCCAGCAGCCAAACAGCGGGGGGGCTGGTAGATACGCAGTATTTT. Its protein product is CASSQTAGGLVDTQYF.

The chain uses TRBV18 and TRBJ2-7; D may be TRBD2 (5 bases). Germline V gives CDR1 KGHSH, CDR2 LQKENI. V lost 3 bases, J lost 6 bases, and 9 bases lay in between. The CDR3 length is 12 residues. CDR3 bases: TGTGCCAGCTCACCCGATGAGGGCGAGCAGTACTTC. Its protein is CASSPDEGEQYF. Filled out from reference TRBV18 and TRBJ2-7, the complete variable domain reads NAGVMQNPRHLVRRRGQEARLRCSPMKGHSHVYWYRQLPEEGLKFMVYLQKENIIDESGMPKERFSAEFPKEGPSILRIQQVVRGDSAAYFCASSPDEGEQYFGPGTRLTVT.

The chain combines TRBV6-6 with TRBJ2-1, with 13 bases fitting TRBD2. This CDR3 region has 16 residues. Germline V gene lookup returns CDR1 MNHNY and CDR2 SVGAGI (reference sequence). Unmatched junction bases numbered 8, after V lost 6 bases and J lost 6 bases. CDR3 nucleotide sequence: TGTGCCAGCAGCCAGGGACTAGCGGGGTCCCGCAATGAGCAGTTCTTC. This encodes CASSQGLAGSRNEQFF.

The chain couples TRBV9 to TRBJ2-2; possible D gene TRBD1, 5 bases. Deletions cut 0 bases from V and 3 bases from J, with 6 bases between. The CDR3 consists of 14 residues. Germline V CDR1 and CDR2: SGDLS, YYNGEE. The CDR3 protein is CASSVEGDTGELFF. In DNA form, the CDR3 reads TGTGCCAGCAGCGTAGAAGGGGACACCGGGGAGCTGTTTTTT.

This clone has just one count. CDR3 DNA sequence: TGTGCCAGCAGCTCTAGTGCCGGGGAGCTGTTTTTT. Translated, it gives CASSSSAGELFF. This chain connects TRBV7-9 to TRBJ2-2; no clear D gene. This CDR3 contains 12 residues. Germline CDR1 and CDR2: SEHNR and FQNEAQ (reference sequence). The germline V and J ends were trimmed by 4 bases and 6 bases, with 6 bases remaining between them.

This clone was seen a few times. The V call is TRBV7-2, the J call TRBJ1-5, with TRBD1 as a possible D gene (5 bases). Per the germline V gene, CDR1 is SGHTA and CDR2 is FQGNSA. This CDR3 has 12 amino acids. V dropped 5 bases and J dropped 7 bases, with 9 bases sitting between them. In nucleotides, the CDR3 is TGTGCCAGCAGCCGGGACTCACAGCCCCAGCATTTT. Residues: CASSRDSQPQHF.

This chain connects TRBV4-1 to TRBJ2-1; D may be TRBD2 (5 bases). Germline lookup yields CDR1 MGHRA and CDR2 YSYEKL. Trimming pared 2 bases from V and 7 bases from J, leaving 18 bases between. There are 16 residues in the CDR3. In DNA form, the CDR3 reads TGCGCCAGCAGCCAAACCCCTAGCCGACCTTCTAATGAGCAGTTCTTC. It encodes CASSQTPSRPSNEQFF.

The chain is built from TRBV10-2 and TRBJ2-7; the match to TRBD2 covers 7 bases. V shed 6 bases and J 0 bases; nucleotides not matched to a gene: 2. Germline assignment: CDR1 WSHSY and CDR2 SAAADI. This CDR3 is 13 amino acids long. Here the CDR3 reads CASRIAGSYEQYF. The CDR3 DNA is TGCGCCAGCAGAATAGCGGGCTCCTACGAGCAGTACTTC.

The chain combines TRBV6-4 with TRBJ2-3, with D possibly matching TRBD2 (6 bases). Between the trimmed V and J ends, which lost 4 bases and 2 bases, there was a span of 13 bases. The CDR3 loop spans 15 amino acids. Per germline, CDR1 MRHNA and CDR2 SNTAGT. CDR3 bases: TGTGCCAGCAGTGTCCGGGACTCCGACACAGATACGCAGTATTTT. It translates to CASSVRDSDTDTQYF.

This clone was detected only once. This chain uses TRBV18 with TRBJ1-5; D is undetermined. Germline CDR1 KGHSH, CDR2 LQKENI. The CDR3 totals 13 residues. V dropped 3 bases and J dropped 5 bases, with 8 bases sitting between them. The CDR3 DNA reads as TGTGCCAGCTCACCGGGCGGGGATCAGCCCCAGCATTTT. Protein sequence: CASSPGGDQPQHF.

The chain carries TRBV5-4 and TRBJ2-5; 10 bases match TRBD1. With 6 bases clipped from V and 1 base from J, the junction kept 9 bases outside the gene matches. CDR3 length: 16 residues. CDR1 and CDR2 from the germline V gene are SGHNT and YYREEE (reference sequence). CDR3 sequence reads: CASTRTGGRRQETQYF. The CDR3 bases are TGTGCCAGCACCCGGACAGGGGGACGTCGCCAAGAGACCCAGTACTTC. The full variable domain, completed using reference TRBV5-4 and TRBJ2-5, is ETGVTQSPTHLIKTRGQQVTLRCSSQSGHNTVSWYQQALGQGPQFIFQYYREEENGRGNFPPRFSGLQFPNYSSELNVNALELDDSALYLCASTRTGGRRQETQYFGPGTRLLVL.

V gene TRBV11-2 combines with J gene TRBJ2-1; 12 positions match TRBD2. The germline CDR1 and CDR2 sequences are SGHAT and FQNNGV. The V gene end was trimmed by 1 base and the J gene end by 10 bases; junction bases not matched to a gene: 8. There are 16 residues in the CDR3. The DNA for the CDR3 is TGTGCCAGCAGCTTAGGTGCCCTAGCGGGGGGGAGGGAGCAGTTCTTC. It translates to CASSLGALAGGREQFF.

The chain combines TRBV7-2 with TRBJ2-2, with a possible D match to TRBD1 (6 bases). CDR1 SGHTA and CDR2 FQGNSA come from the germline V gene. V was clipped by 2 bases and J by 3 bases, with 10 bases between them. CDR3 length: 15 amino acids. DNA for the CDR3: TGTGCCAGCAGCTTACGACAGGATTACACCGGGGAGCTGTTTTTT. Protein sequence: CASSLRQDYTGELFF. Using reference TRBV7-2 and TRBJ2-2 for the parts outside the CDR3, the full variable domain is GAGVSQSPSNKVTEKGKDVELRCDPISGHTALYWYRQSLGQGLEFLIYFQGNSAPDKSGLPSDRFSAERTGGSVSTLTIQRTQQEDSAVYLCASSLRQDYTGELFFGEGSRLTVL.

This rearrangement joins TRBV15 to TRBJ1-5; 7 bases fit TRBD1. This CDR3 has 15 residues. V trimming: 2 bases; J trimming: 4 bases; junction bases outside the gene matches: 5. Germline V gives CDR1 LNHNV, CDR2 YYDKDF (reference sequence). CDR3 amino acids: CATSRPGTVNQPQHF. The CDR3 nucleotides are TGTGCCACCAGCAGACCTGGGACAGTAAATCAGCCCCAGCATTTT.

In DNA form, the CDR3 reads TGCGCCAGCAGCGCTCCGGGACTAGCGGGAAGCAATGAGCAGTTCTTC. Amino acids: CASSAPGLAGSNEQFF. J is TRBJ2-1 and V is TRBV5-1; TRBD2 matches at 13 bases. The trim removed 4 bases at V and 6 bases at J, leaving 7 bases unmatched. CDR3 length equals 16 residues. Per germline, CDR1 SGHRS and CDR2 YFSETQ.

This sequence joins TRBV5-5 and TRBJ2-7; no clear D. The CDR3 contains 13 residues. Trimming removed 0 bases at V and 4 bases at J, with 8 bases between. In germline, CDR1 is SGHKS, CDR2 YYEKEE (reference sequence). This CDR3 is CASSLGGVYEQYF. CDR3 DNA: TGTGCCAGCAGCTTGGGCGGAGTTTACGAGCAGTACTTC.

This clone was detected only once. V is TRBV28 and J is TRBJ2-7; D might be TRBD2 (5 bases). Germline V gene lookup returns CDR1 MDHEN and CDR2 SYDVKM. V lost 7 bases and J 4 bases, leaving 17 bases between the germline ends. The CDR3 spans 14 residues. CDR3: CASTAAGVSYEQYF. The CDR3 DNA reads TGTGCCAGCACTGCTGCCGGGGTTTCGTACGAGCAGTACTTC.

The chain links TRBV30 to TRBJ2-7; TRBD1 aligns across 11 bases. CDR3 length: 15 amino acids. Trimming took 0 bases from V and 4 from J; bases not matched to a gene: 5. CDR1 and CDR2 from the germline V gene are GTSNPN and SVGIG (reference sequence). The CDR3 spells CAWSVLGTGGYEQYF. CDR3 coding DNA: TGTGCCTGGAGTGTACTGGGGACAGGGGGGTACGAGCAGTACTTC. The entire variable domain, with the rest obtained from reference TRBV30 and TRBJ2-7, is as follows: SQTIHQWPATLVQPVGSPLSLECTVEGTSNPNLYWYRQAAGRGLQLLFYSVGIGQISSEVPQNLSASRPQDRQFILSSKKLLLSDSGFYLCAWSVLGTGGYEQYFGPGTRLTVT.